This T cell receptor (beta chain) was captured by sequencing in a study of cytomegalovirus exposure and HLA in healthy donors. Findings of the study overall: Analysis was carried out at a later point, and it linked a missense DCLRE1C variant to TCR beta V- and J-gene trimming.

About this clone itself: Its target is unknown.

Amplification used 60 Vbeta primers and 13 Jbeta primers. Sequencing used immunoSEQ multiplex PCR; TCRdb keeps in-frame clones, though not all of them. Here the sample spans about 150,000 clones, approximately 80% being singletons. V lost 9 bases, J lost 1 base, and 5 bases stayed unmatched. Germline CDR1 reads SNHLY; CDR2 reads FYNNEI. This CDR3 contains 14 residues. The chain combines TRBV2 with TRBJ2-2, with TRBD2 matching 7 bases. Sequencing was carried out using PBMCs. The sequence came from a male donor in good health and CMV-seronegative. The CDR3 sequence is CASRREGNTGELFF. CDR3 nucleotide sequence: TGTGCCAGTCGTAGGGAGGGGAACACCGGGGAGCTGTTTTTT.